This T cell receptor (beta chain) was sequenced during a study of beta chain features in type 1 diabetes. General study results and limits: PCR could preferentially amplify shorter templates, alike in patients and controls. Moderately but significantly shorter TCRB CDR3s were found in Type 1 diabetes patients in all four CD4+ subsets.

Sorting based on CD45RO/CCR7/CD25/CD127/CD95/CD27 separated CD4+ naive, central memory, regulatory and stem cell-like memory cells. Of note for this clone: Its antigen remains unidentified.

Reverse transcription of all isolated RNA meant that expressed TCRB transcripts were sequenced. TCRdb's copy holds only in-frame clones and misses some; the assay was immunoSEQ multiplex PCR. The table records 160,000 or so clones, around 8.3% of them present only once. The CDR3 is 13 residues long. CDR1 and CDR2 (germline): KGHSH, LQKENI. J was trimmed by 9 bases and V by 4 bases; bases with no gene match: 4. V gene TRBV18 combines with J gene TRBJ1-5; TRBD1 aligns across 9 bases. The specimen sequenced was central memory CD4+ T cells from blood. This clonotype originated in a woman younger than 30 with type 1 diabetes. The CDR3 bases are TGTGCCAGCTCACTGGGACAGGGCCGGCCCCAGCATTTT. Residues: CASSLGQGRPQHF.